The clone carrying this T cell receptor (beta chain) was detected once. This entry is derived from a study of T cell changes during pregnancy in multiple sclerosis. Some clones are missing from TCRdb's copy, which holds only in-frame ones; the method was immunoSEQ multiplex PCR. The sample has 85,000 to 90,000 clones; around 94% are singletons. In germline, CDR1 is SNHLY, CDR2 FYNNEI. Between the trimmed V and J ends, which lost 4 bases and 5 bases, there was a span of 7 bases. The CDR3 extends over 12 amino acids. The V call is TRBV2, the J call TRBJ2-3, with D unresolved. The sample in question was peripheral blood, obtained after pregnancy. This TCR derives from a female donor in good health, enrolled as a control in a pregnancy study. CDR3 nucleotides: TGTGCCAGCAGTGCACCAGGAGATACGCAGTATTTT. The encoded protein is CASSAPGDTQYF.